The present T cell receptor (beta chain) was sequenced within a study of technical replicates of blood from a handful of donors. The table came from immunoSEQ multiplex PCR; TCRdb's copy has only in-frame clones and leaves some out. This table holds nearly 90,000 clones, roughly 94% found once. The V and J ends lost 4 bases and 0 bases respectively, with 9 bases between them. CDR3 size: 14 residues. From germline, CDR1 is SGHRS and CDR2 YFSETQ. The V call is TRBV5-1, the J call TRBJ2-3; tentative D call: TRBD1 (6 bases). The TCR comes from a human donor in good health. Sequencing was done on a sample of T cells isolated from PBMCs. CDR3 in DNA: TGCGCCAGCAGCATTACAGGGAGCACAGATACGCAGTATTTT. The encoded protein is CASSITGSTDTQYF.